This T cell receptor (beta chain) was identified during a study of shared clonotypes between healthy human individuals. Study-level points and caveats: Several donors held about 5% of naive CD4 clonotypes in common. Only blood was sampled; tissue repertoires likely differ.

Trimming shortened V by 6 bases and J by 7 bases, and 16 bases separated the two germline ends. The germline V gene encodes CDR1 MGHRA and CDR2 YSYEKL. This CDR3 region has 13 residues. CD8 cells classed as naive were CD45RO-negative and positively selected for CCR7, excluding terminally differentiated effector memory CD45RA+ cells. As to this clone: Its antigen is still unknown.

Sequenced by immunoSEQ multiplex PCR; TCRdb stores in-frame clones only, minus some. This sample has more than 2 million clones, with around 93% found just once. The sample consisted of naive CD8+ T cells from PBMCs. The V and J genes are TRBV4-1 and TRBJ2-7; no clear D gene. This receptor was obtained from a man younger than 30 in good health. Some clones in this sample may be carry-over from other donors' samples. The CDR3 sequence is CASSPLISREQYF. DNA for the CDR3: TGCGCCAGCAGTCCTCTGATAAGTCGGGAGCAGTACTTC.